Sequencing of this T cell receptor beta chain was carried out in a study of shared clonotypes between healthy human individuals. About the study: Researchers assigned three CD4 naive, three CD4 memory, two CD8 naive and one CD8 memory plate to each donor.

Study findings and constraints: Naive CD4 clonotypes were shared across several donors at roughly 5%.

With regard to this clone: What it binds is unknown.

In the authors' methods: ImmunoSEQ output held junction-only sequences without quality scores, so filtering differed. Assay: immunoSEQ multiplex PCR; the TCRdb copy retains only in-frame clones and omits some. Clonal size and the V and J genes are those of that table, whereas D and trimming came from the DNA. Here the sample spans over 1.4 million clones, approximately 96% being singletons. The clonotype was recovered from a man aged 25 to 40 in good health. Sequencing input: naive CD4+ T cells sorted from blood. As for subset: CD45RA+ positively selected.

The CDR3 nucleotides are TGTGCCAGCAGCCTGCCCCGGACAGGAGTAAACCAAGAGACCCAGTACTTC. This codes for CASSLPRTGVNQETQYF. The rearrangement links TRBV28 to TRBJ2-5; 7 bases are shared with TRBD1. This CDR3 has 17 amino acids. Germline assignment: CDR1 MDHEN and CDR2 SYDVKM. The V segment lost 6 bases and the J segment 0 bases; nucleotides outside the gene matches: 13. The whole variable domain, filled in from reference TRBV28 and TRBJ2-5, reads DVKVTQSSRYLVKRTGEKVFLECVQDMDHENMFWYRQDPGLGLRLIYFSYDVKMKEKGDIPEGYSVSREKKERFSLILESASTNQTSMYLCASSLPRTGVNQETQYFGPGTRLLVL.